This TCR beta chain was identified in a study of a mutant IDH1 vaccine in newly diagnosed glioma. At the level of the study: Beginning 4-6 weeks after radiotherapy alone, or with temozolomide cycles, vaccination took place.

Trimming removed 5 bases from V and 3 bases from J, with 10 bases in between. The V gene's germline CDR1 is MNHEY and CDR2 SVGAGI. The CDR3 has 13 residues. Sample time point: week 5, during vaccination. Each dose of the vaccine consisted of 300 ug of mutant IDH1 20-mer peptide, with topical imiquimod. Concerning this clone: The antigen is undetermined.

Profiling relied on immunoSEQ multiplex PCR, and the TCRdb table lists in-frame clones only, not all of them. The sample comprises 75,000 to 85,000 clones, 91% of which are singletons, and just over 0.55% rests with the top ten. Source: PBMCs, taken from a glioma patient whose treatment included an IDH1 peptide vaccine. This TCR derives from a woman in her 50s with glioma. The V gene is TRBV6-5, the J gene TRBJ1-2; weak D call: TRBD1 (5 bases). The CDR3 sequence: CASSTQGDYGYTF. CDR3 DNA: TGTGCCAGCAGTACGCAGGGCGACTATGGCTACACCTTC.